This T cell receptor (beta chain) was found in a study of T cell repertoires in cytomegalovirus infection. Germline trimming cut 6 bases from V and 8 bases from J; bases unmatched to any gene: 12. CDR1 is MDHEN and CDR2 is SYDVKM in the germline V gene. CDR3 size: 14 residues. This clonotype was counted between two and nine times. The antigen is undetermined. TCRdb re-derived calls from the reads in MiXCR, one entry per CDR3 protein. The sample gives around 710,000 distinct CDR3 sequences, 25% to 35% of which show up once; around 13% is in the top ten. This receptor was obtained from a human donor in good health (CMV status not recorded). Some clones in this sample may be carry-over from other donors' samples. This material consisted of cultured CD8+ T cells from PBMCs, taken from culture after CMV antigen stimulation. The rearrangement joins TRBV28 to TRBJ1-2; TRBD1 aligns across 7 bases. CDR3 in DNA: TGTGCCAGCAGCCGACGACAGGGCATCGACGGCTACACCTTC. This sequence encodes CASSRRQGIDGYTF.